Shown below are 6 T cell receptor beta chains from a single sample sequenced in a study of identical twins. TCRdb re-analysed the 5' RACE reads in MiXCR, keeping a single row per CDR3 protein. This table has fewer than 650,000 distinct CDR3 sequences, about 7.6% appearing once. The same data also contributed to another study, on yellow fever vaccine responses in identical twins.

Sequencing input: PBMCs. The source of these receptors is a woman younger than 35 in good health.

This clonotype has only a few counts. This chain uses TRBV4-1 with TRBJ2-2, with 15 nucleotides matching TRBD2. The CDR3 is 19 residues long. V was pared by 1 base and J by 4 bases, with 7 bases of the junction left unmatched. Germline V gives CDR1 MGHRA, CDR2 YSYEKL. In nucleotides, the CDR3 is TGCGCCAGCAGCCAAGGGACTAGCGGGGGGGCCGGGGGCACCGGGGAGCTGTTTTTT. As protein: CASSQGTSGGAGGTGELFF.

The table lists this clonotype with many counts. The chain combines TRBV12-3 or TRBV12-4 with TRBJ1-4; a possible D gene is TRBD1 (5 bases). The germline V and J ends were trimmed by 7 bases and 1 base, with 10 bases remaining between them. The CDR3 is 14 amino acids. CDR3 sequence reads: CASNDDRTNEKLFF. For the CDR3, the DNA is TGTGCCAGCAATGATGACAGAACTAATGAAAAACTGTTTTTT.

Concerning this clonotype itself: One junction end disagrees with the germline gene, perhaps due to a read error. The rearrangement uses TRBV2 and TRBJ2-2, with D possibly TRBD2 on 6 matching bases. Germline V gives CDR1 SNHLY, CDR2 FYNNEI. This CDR3 region has 13 residues. CDR3 in amino acids: CASWGEYTGELIF. As DNA, the CDR3 is TGTGCCAGCTGGGGGGAGTACACCGGGGAGCTGATTTTT.

In this sample, this clonotype turned up many times. The chain couples TRBV4-1 to TRBJ2-3; D is perhaps TRBD2 (6 bases). V was clipped by 0 bases and J by 1 base, with 8 bases between them. The CDR3 sequence is 15 residues long. Germline V gene data show CDR1 as MGHRA and CDR2 as YSYEKL. CDR3 residues: CASSQDSGGTDTQYF. In DNA, the CDR3 is TGCGCCAGCAGCCAAGATTCGGGGGGCACAGATACGCAGTATTTT.

This clonotype was detected ten times or more. This chain uses TRBV12-3 or TRBV12-4 with TRBJ1-2, with TRBD1 as a possible D gene (6 bases). The CDR3 spans 14 residues. Trimming stripped 7 bases from V and 8 bases from J, with 20 bases between. CDR3 coding DNA: TGTGCCAGCAACCCGACTATGCCCGGGGGCGGCTACACCTTC. It encodes CASNPTMPGGGYTF.

This clonotype came up many times. This chain links TRBV28 with TRBJ2-7; D gene unclear. The CDR3 totals 15 residues. CDR1 MDHEN and CDR2 SYDVKM come from the germline V gene. V lost 5 bases and J lost 0, with 14 bases in between. Here the CDR3 DNA reads TGTGCCAGCAGTCCACTCTCCGGACCCTCCTACGAGCAGTACGTC. This codes for CASSPLSGPSYEQYV.